These T cell receptor beta chains were read from a single sample in a study of T cell changes during pregnancy in multiple sclerosis. Sequenced by immunoSEQ multiplex PCR; TCRdb stores in-frame clones only, minus some. This table has over 90,000 clones, approximately 93% appearing once. Source: peripheral blood, taken after pregnancy. These receptors all stem from a female donor with multiple sclerosis, enrolled in a pregnancy study. The CDR3 runs from the conserved cysteine through the conserved F or W. The D gene is left open where the match is weak. Part of the rows lack a size; the others show once, few, many or a class for expanded clones.

v_call	j_call	clone_size	cdr3_length	d_call	cdr3_nt	cdr3_aa
TRBV7-2	TRBJ2-7	.	15	.	TGTGCCAGCAGCCACGCTAGCGTTAAATTGGGCGAGCAGTACTTC	CASSHASVKLGEQYF
TRBV29-1	TRBJ2-7	.	16	TRBD2	TGCAGCCGCGTGGCAAATCGACTAGCCCAAGACTACGAGCAGTACTTC	CSRVANRLAQDYEQYF
TRBV27	TRBJ2-7	.	16	.	TGTGCCAGCAGTTTATCCCTCCAGGGAAGGAGCTACGAGCAGTACTTC	CASSLSLQGRSYEQYF
TRBV6-1	TRBJ1-3	.	14	TRBD1	TGTGCCAGCAGTGACCTGGGACAGCGAAACACCATATATTTT	CASSDLGQRNTIYF
TRBV5-6	TRBJ1-2	.	16	.	TGTGCCAGCAGCTTGATGCAGGCCTACGCAGGATATGGCTACACCTTC	CASSLMQAYAGYGYTF
TRBV5-1	TRBJ2-7	.	14	TRBD1	TGCGCCAGCAGCCCCGACAGGGATGGCTACGAGCAGTACTTC	CASSPDRDGYEQYF
TRBV9	TRBJ1-1	.	12	.	TGTGCCAGCAGCGCCCGGGGAACTGAAGCTTTCTTT	CASSARGTEAFF
TRBV10-3	TRBJ1-4	once	14	TRBD1	TGTGCCATCGGGACAGGGGGAGCACGCGAAAAACTGTTTTTT	CAIGTGGAREKLFF
TRBV25-1	TRBJ1-1	.	15	TRBD1	TGTGCCAGCAGTCCCCAGGACAGGTTGAACACTGAAGCTTTCTTT	CASSPQDRLNTEAFF
TRBV28	TRBJ1-4	.	15	.	TGTGCCAGCATTGGAGGTTCAGGGGAAGGTGAAAAACTGTTTTTT	CASIGGSGEGEKLFF
TRBV28	TRBJ1-5	.	16	.	TGTGCCAGCAGTTTATTCAGGGTGGCAGAGATAAAGCCCCAGCATTTT	CASSLFRVAEIKPQHF
TRBV4-3	TRBJ2-7	.	18	TRBD2	TGCGCCAGCAGCCAAGATCCGGGAGGGAGGGCCTTGATCCACGAGCAGTACTTC	CASSQDPGGRALIHEQYF
TRBV4-2	TRBJ2-5	once	19	.	TGTGCCAGCAGCCAGACCCCCCCGGGCCGGATCGGGGGCCAAGAGACCCAGTACTTC	CASSQTPPGRIGGQETQYF
TRBV30	TRBJ1-5	.	13	.	TGTGCCTGGAGTGAGCGTAGCAATCAGCCCCAGCATTTT	CAWSERSNQPQHF
TRBV27	TRBJ2-1	.	16	.	TGTGCCAGCAGTTTATCGACCTTAGGGGGTTACAATGAGCAGTTCTTC	CASSLSTLGGYNEQFF
TRBV5-1	TRBJ1-4	.	14	.	TGCGCCAGCAGCTCGACAGCAACTAATGAAAAACTGTTTTTT	CASSSTATNEKLFF
TRBV5-8	TRBJ2-7	.	15	.	TGTGCCAGCAGCCTCTTGTTGGTAGGGACATACGAGCAGTACTTC	CASSLLLVGTYEQYF
TRBV19	TRBJ2-2	.	14	.	TGTGCCAGTCTGCCTACAGGGAGACCCGGGGAGCTGTTTTTT	CASLPTGRPGELFF
TRBV7-6	TRBJ2-7	.	15	TRBD2	TGTGCCAGCAGCTTAGAAGCGGGAGCGGTGAACGAGCAGTACTTC	CASSLEAGAVNEQYF
TRBV27	TRBJ1-1	once	14	.	TGTGCCAGCAGTTTATACAGGGCTGACACTGAAGCTTTCTTT	CASSLYRADTEAFF
TRBV13	TRBJ2-3	.	16	.	TGTGCCAGCAGCTTACATACTATTGGTTCGACAGATACGCAGTATTTT	CASSLHTIGSTDTQYF
TRBV30	TRBJ1-1	once	13	.	TGTGCCTGGAGTAGGGGGACAAGGCTCACCGCTTTCTTT	CAWSRGTRLTAFF
TRBV4-1	TRBJ2-5	.	15	.	TGCGCCAGCAGCCAAGAAGGGAGGAACCAAGAGACCCAGTACTTC	CASSQEGRNQETQYF
TRBV7-8	TRBJ2-2	.	14	.	TGTGCCAGCAGCTTACCCGGGAGCCCCGGGGAGCTGTTTTTT	CASSLPGSPGELFF
TRBV4-1	TRBJ2-1	.	19	TRBD2	TGCGCCAGCAGCCAGATATCGGGACTAGCGGGAGGGGCGGGCAATGAGCAGTTCTTC	CASSQISGLAGGAGNEQFF
TRBV19	TRBJ2-3	.	14	TRBD2	TGTGCCAGTAGTATGACTAGCGGATCAGATACGCAGTATTTT	CASSMTSGSDTQYF
TRBV30	TRBJ1-4	.	13	TRBD1	TGTGCCTGGACAGGGGGCCGGAATGAAAAACTGTTTTTT	CAWTGGRNEKLFF
TRBV30	TRBJ1-2	.	13	.	TGTGCCTGGAGTACAGGGTCGGGGTATGGCTACACCTTC	CAWSTGSGYGYTF
TRBV28	TRBJ1-1	.	17	TRBD1	TGTGCCAGCCAACAAACACCGGGACAGAGCATGAACACTGAAGCTTTCTTT	CASQQTPGQSMNTEAFF
TRBV19	TRBJ1-5	.	17	.	TGTGCCAGTAGTACCCTCCCGACAGGCATGATTAATCAGCCCCAGCATTTT	CASSTLPTGMINQPQHF
TRBV7-2	TRBJ2-3	.	15	.	TGTGCCAGCAGCCCCCGACAGACTAGCACAGATACGCAGTATTTT	CASSPRQTSTDTQYF
TRBV27	TRBJ1-1	.	15	TRBD1	TGTGCCAGCAGTCCTGCGGACAGGGGGTTGACTGAAGCTTTCTTT	CASSPADRGLTEAFF
TRBV5-4	TRBJ1-2	.	16	.	TGTGCCAGCAGCTTGGAAGTGCGCAACGAGAACTATGGCTACACCTTC	CASSLEVRNENYGYTF
TRBV10-2	TRBJ1-1	many	15	.	TGCGCCAGCAGTGCATTTACAGGGTTAGGGTCTGAAGCTTTCTTT	CASSAFTGLGSEAFF
TRBV30	TRBJ1-2	.	16	.	TGTGCCTGGAGGGCCGGGACATCCTTCACGGACTATGGCTACACCTTC	CAWRAGTSFTDYGYTF
TRBV5-1	TRBJ1-1	.	13	.	TGCGCCAGCAGCTTCTGGGGGCGCGGTGAAGCTTTCTTT	CASSFWGRGEAFF
TRBV5-6	TRBJ1-2	.	13	.	TGTGCCAGCAGCTTCCTGGGGGGCTATGGCTACACCTTC	CASSFLGGYGYTF
TRBV6-1	TRBJ2-7	.	14	TRBD2	TGTGCCAGCAGAAAGACTAGCGGGAGGTACGAGCAGTACTTC	CASRKTSGRYEQYF
TRBV2	TRBJ1-1	.	15	TRBD1	TGTGCCAGCAAACCCCCGGGACAGACGAACACTGAAGCTTTCTTT	CASKPPGQTNTEAFF
TRBV4-1	TRBJ1-4	.	16	TRBD1	TGCGCCAGCAGCCAAGTAGGGGGCGGAATTAATGAAAAACTGTTTTTT	CASSQVGGGINEKLFF